This TCR beta chain was recorded in a study of technical replicates of blood from a few donors. This CDR3 contains 14 residues. The V gene lost 2 bases and the J gene lost 2 bases, with 9 bases spanning the gap. Germline V gene data show CDR1 as SGHDT and CDR2 as YYEEEE. The data were produced by immunoSEQ multiplex PCR, yet TCRdb's version contains in-frame clones alone and is incomplete. In the table there are 65,000 to 80,000 clones, about 95% of which are singletons. This TCR was recovered from a human donor in good health. Sequencing used T cells isolated from PBMCs. The genes are TRBV5-6 and TRBJ2-3; D is perhaps TRBD1 (6 bases). The CDR3 is CASSFDRNTDTQYF. CDR3 sequence (DNA): TGTGCCAGCAGCTTTGACAGGAACACAGATACGCAGTATTTT.